This T cell receptor beta chain was identified during a study of blood T cell repertoires in COVID-19. Grouping used clinical history reported by participants in a survey and questionnaire. Symptom resolution, clearance, or two negative PCRs marked the recovered donors of Cohort 3. Germline CDR1 is SGHTA and CDR2 is FQGNSA. This CDR3 contains 17 residues. J gave up 8 bases and V 7 bases, and 17 bases lay outside the gene matches. TCRdb's table, derived via immunoSEQ multiplex PCR, lists solely in-frame clones and lacks some. This table holds about 170,000 clones, about 80% found once. Sequenced: PBMCs or T cells enriched from blood (not recorded which). This TCR came from a middle-aged man who had recovered from COVID-19. This chain joins TRBV7-2 and TRBJ2-4; TRBD1 matches 10 bases. This chain's CDR3 is CASTGPDRGLSRDIQYF. CDR3 DNA: TGTGCCAGCACCGGACCCGACAGGGGGCTAAGTAGGGACATTCAGTACTTC.